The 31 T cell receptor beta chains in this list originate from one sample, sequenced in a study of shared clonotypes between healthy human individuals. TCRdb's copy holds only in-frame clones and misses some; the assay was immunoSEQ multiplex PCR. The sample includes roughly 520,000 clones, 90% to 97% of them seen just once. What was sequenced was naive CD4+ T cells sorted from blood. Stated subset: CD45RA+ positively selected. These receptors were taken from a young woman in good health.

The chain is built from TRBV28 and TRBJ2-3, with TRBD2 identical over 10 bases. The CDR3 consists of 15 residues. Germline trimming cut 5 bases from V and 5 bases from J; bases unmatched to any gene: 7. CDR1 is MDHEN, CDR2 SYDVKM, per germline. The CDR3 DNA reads TGTGCCAGCAGTCCTAGCGGGAGAAGAGGAGATACGCAGTATTTT. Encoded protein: CASSPSGRRGDTQYF.

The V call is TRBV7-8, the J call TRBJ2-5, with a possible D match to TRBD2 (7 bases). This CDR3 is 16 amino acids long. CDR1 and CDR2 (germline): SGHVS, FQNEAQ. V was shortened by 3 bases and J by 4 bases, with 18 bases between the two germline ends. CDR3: CASSFGPQGGLETQYF. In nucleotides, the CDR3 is TGTGCCAGCAGCTTCGGGCCACAGGGAGGGTTAGAGACCCAGTACTTC.

The CDR3 region is CRPGTPETQYF. The CDR3 nucleotides read TGCAGACCTGGGACGCCCGAGACCCAGTACTTC. The V and J genes are TRBV20-1 and TRBJ2-5, with D perhaps TRBD1 or TRBD2 (5 bases each). The CDR3 extends over 11 amino acids. The V gene's germline CDR1 is DFQATT and CDR2 SNEGSKA (reference sequence).

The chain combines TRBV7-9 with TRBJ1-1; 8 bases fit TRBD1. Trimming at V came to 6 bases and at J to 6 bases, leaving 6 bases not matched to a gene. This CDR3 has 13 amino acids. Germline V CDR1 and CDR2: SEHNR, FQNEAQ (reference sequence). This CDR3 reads CASSTTGVAEAFF. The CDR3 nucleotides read TGTGCCAGCAGTACGACAGGGGTTGCTGAAGCTTTCTTT.

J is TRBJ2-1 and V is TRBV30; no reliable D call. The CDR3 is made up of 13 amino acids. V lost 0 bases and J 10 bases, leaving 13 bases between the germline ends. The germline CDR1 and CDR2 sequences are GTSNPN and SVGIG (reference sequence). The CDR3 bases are TGTGCCTGGAGTGTAGAGACGGTCGGCGAGCAGTTCTTC. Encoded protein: CAWSVETVGEQFF.

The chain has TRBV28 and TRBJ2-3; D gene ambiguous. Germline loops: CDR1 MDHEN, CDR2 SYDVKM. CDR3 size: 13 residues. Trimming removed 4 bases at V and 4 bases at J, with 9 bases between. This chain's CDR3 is CASSSTPPDTQYF. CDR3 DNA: TGTGCCAGCAGTTCAACCCCTCCAGATACGCAGTATTTT.

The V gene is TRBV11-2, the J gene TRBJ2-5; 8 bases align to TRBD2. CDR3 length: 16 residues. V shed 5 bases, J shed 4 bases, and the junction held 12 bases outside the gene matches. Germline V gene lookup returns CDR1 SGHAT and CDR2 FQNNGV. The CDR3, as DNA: TGTGCCAGCAGCCCGACCGTGGGACTAGTCAGAGAGACCCAGTACTTC. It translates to CASSPTVGLVRETQYF.

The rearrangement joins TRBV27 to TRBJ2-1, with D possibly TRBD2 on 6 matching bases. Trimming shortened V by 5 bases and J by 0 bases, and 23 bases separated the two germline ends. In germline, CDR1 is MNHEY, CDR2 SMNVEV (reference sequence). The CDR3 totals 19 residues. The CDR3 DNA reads TGTGCCAGCAGTAACCCCCTCGGACTACCTGCGAGCTCCTACAATGAGCAGTTCTTC. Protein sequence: CASSNPLGLPASSYNEQFF.

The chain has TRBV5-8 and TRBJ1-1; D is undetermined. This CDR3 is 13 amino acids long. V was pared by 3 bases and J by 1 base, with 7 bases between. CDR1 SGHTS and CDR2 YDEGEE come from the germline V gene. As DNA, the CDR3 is TGTGCCAGCAGCTGGAACTGGAACACTGAAGCTTTCTTT. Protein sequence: CASSWNWNTEAFF.

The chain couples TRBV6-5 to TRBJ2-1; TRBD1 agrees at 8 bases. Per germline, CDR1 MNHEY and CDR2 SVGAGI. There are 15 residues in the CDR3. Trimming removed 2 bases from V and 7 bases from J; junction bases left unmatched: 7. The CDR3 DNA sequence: TGTGCCAGCAGTTACGGCAGGGGGCGCAGAAATGAGCAGTTCTTC. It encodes CASSYGRGRRNEQFF.

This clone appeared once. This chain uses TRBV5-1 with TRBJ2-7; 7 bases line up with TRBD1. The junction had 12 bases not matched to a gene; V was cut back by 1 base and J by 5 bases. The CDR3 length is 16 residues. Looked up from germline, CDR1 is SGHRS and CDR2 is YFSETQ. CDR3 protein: CASSLSPGTAVDEQYF. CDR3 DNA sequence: TGCGCCAGCAGCTTGTCCCCCGGGACAGCGGTCGACGAGCAGTACTTC.

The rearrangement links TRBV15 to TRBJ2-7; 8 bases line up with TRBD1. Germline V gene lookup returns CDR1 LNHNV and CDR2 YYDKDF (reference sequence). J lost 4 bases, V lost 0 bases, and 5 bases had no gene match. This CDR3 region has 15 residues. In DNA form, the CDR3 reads TGTGCCACCAGCAGAGAGCCAGGGGGCGAGTACGAGCAGTACTTC. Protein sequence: CATSREPGGEYEQYF.

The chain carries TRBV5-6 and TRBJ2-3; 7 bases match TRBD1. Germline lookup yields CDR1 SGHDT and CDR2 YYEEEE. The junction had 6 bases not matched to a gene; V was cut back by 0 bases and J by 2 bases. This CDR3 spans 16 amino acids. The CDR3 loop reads CASSLASGGYTDTQYF. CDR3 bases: TGTGCCAGCAGCTTGGCCTCAGGGGGATACACAGATACGCAGTATTTT.

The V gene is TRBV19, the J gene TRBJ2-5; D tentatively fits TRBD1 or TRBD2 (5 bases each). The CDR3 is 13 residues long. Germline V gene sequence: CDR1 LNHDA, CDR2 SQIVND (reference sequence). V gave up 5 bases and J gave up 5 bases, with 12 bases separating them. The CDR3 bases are TGTGCCAGTAGTTCGAGGGGCCTTGAGACCCAGTACTTC. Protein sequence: CASSSRGLETQYF.

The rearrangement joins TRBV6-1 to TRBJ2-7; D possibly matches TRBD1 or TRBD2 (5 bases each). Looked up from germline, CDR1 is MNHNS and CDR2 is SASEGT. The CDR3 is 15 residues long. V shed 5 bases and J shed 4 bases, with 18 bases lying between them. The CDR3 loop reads CASSPLRGVGYEQYF. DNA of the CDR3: TGTGCCAGCAGTCCTTTAAGGGGAGTGGGGTACGAGCAGTACTTC.

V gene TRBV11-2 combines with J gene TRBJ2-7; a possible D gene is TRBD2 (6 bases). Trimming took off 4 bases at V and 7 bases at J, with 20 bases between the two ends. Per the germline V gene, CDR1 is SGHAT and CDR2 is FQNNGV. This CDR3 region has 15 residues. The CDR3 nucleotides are TGTGCCAGCAGCTCAACCGTGGGGGGACCCTTTGAGCAGTACTTC. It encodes CASSSTVGGPFEQYF.

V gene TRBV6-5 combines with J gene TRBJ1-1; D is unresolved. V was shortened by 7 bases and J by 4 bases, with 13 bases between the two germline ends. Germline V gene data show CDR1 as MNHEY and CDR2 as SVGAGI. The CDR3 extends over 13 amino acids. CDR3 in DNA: TGTGCCAGCACTTCAACGGGTGGCACTGAAGCTTTCTTT. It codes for CASTSTGGTEAFF.

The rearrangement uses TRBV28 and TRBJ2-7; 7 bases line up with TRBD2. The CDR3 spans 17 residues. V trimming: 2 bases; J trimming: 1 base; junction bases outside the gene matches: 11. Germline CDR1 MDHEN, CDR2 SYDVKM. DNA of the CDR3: TGTGCCAGCAGTTTACCCCGGTCTAGCGGTCGGTCCTACGAGCAGTACTTC. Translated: CASSLPRSSGRSYEQYF.

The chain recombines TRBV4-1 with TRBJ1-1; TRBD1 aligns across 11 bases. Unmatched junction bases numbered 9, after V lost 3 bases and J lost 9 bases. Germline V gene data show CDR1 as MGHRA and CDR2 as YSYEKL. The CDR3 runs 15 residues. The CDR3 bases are TGCGCCAGCAGCCATTTCTGGGACAGGGGGGTGAAAGCTTTCTTT. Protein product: CASSHFWDRGVKAFF.

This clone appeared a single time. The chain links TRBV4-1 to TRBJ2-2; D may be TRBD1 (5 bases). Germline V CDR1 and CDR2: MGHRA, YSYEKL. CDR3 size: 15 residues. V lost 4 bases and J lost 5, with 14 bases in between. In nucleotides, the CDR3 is TGCGCCAGCAGCCCCGGCAGGGTGGGTACCGGGGAGCTGTTTTTT. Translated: CASSPGRVGTGELFF.

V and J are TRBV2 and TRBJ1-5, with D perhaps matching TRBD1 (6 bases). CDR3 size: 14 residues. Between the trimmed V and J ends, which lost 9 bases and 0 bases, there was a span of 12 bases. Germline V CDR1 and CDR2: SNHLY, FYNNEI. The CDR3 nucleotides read TGTGCCAGTTTTTCGGACAGTAGCAATCAGCCCCAGCATTTT. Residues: CASFSDSSNQPQHF.

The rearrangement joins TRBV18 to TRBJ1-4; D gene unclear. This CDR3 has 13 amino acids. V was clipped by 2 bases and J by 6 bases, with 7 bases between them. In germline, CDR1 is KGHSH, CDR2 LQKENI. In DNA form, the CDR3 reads TGTGCCAGCTCACCAGGGATGGATGAAAAACTGTTTTTT. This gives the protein CASSPGMDEKLFF.

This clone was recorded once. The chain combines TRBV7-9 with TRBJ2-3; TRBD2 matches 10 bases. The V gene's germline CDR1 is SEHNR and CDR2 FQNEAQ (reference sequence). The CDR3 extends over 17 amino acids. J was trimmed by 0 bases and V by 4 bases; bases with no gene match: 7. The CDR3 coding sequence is TGTGCCAGCAGCTGGGCTAGCGGGAGAGGGAGCACAGATACGCAGTATTTT. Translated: CASSWASGRGSTDTQYF.

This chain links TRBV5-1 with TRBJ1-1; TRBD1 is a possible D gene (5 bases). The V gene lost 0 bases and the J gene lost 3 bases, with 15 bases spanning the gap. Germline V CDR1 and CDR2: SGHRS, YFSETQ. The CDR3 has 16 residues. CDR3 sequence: CASSLAGDGGDTEAFF. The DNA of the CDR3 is TGCGCCAGCAGCTTGGCCGGGGACGGGGGTGACACTGAAGCTTTCTTT.

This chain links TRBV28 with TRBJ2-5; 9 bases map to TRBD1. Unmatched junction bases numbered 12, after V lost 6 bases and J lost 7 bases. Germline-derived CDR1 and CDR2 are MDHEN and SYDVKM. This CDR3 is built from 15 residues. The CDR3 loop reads CASSRGTGLDGTQYF. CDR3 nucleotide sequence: TGTGCCAGCAGCCGCGGGACAGGGCTTGACGGGACCCAGTACTTC.

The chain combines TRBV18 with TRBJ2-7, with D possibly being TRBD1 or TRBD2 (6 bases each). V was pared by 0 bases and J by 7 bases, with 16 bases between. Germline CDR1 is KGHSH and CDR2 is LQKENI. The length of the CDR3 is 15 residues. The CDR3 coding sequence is TGTGCCAGCTCACCACCAATGCCGGGGGCGGGTGAGCAGTACTTC. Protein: CASSPPMPGAGEQYF.

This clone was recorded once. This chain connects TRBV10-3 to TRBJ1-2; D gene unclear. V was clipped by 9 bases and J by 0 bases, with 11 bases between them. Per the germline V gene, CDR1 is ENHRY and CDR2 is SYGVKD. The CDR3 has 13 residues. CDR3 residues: CAILTEPNYGYTF. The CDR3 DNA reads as TGTGCCATACTGACGGAACCTAACTATGGCTACACCTTC.

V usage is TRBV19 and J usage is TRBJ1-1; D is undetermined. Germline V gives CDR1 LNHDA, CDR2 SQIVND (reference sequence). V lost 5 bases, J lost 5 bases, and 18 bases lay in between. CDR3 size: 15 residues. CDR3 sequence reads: CASSPGKARRTEAFF. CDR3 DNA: TGTGCCAGTAGTCCCGGAAAGGCCCGACGGACTGAAGCTTTCTTT.

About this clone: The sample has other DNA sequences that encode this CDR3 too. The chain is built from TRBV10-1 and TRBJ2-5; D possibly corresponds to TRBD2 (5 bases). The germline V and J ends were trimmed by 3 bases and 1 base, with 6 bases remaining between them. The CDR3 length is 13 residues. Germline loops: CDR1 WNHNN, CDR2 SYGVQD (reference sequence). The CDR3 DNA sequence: TGCGCCAGCAGTGAAAGCGGCCAAGAGACCCAGTACTTC. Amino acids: CASSESGQETQYF.

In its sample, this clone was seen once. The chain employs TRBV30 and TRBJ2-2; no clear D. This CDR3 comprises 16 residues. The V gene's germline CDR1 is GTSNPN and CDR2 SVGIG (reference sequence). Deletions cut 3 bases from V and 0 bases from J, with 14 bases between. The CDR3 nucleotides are TGTGCCTGGAGCCTACAAGGAGTCCCGAACACCGGGGAGCTGTTTTTT. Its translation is CAWSLQGVPNTGELFF.

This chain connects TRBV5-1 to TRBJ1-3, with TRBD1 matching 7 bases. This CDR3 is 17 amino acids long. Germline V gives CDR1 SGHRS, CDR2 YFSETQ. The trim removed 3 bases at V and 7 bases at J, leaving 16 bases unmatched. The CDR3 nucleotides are TGCGCCAGCAGCTACCAAAAGGGAACAGGGGCCGGGAACACCATATATTTT. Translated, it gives CASSYQKGTGAGNTIYF.